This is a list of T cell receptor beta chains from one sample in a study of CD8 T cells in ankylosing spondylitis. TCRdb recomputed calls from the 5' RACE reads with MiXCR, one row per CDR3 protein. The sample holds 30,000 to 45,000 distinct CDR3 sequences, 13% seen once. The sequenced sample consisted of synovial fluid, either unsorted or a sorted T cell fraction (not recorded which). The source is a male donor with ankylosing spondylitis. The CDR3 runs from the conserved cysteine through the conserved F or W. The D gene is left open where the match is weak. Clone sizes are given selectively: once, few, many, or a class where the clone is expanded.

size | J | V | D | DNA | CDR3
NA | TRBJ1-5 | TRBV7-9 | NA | TGTGCCAGCAGCCGGGAGGGGGGCTCCTATCAGCCCCAGCATTTT | CASSREGGSYQPQHF
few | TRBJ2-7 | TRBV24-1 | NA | TGTGCCACCAGTGATTGGTCCTCCTACGAGCAGTACTTC | CATSDWSSYEQYF
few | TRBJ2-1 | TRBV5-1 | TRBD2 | TGCGCCAGCAGCTGGCCACTAGCGGGAGAGAGAGACTCCTACAATGAGCAGTTCTTC | CASSWPLAGERDSYNEQFF
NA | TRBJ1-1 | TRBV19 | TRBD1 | TGTGCCAGTAGTCCCGGACAGGCGTTAGAAGCTTTCTTT | CASSPGQALEAFF
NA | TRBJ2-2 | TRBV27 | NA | TGTGCCACCCTCCCATCTGGGACTCTGAACACCGGGGAGCTGTTTTTT | CATLPSGTLNTGELFF
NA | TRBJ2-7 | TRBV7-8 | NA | TGTGCCAGCAGCTCCCCGTTAAAGGGGTACGAGCAGTACTTC | CASSSPLKGYEQYF
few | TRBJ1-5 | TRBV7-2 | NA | TGTGCCAGCAGCTTAGCCTACAGGAGGGGAGAGCCCCAGCATTTT | CASSLAYRRGEPQHF
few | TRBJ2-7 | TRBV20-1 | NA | TGCAGTGCCCTTTACACTAGTCCGCTACTCATTTACTACGAGCAGTACTTC | CSALYTSPLLIYYEQYF
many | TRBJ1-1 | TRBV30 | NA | TGTGCCTGGGATAAGTCTCCCATGAACACTGAAGCTTTCTTT | CAWDKSPMNTEAFF
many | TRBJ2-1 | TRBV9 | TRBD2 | TGTGCCAGCAGCTCCCGAGCGGGGGGCTCCTACAATGAGCAGTTCTTC | CASSSRAGGSYNEQFF
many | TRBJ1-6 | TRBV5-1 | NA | TGCGCCAGCAGCTTGTATTACTATAATTCACCCCTCCACTTT | CASSLYYYNSPLHF
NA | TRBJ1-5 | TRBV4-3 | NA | TGCGCCAGCAGCCAAGGGGACGGGGGACGACAGCCCCAGCATTTT | CASSQGDGGRQPQHF
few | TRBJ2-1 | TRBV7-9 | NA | TGTGCCAGCAAAAGCTCCCGCTCCTACAATGAGCAGTTCTTC | CASKSSRSYNEQFF
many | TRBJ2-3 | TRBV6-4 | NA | TGTGCCAGCAGTGACTCTACAGGGCCGGGGGATACGCAGTATTTT | CASSDSTGPGDTQYF
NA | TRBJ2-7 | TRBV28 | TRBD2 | TGTGCCAGCAGCCCGGGACTAGCGGGAGGCATACTAGCCTACGAGCAGTACTTC | CASSPGLAGGILAYEQYF
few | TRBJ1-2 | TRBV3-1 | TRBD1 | TGTGCCAGCAGCCGGGGACAGGGCAGTTCAAACTATGGCTACACCTTC | CASSRGQGSSNYGYTF
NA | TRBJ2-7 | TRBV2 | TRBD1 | TGTGCCAGCAGGGACAGGAACACCCCCTACGAGCAGTACTTC | CASRDRNTPYEQYF
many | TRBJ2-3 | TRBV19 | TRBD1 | TGTGCCAGTAGTACGGACAGGGAGACAGATACGCAGTATTTT | CASSTDRETDTQYF
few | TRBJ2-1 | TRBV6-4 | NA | TGTGCCAGCAGTGACGACGCGAGCTCCTACAATGAGCAGTTCTTC | CASSDDASSYNEQFF
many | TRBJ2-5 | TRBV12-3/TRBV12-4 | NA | TGTGCCAGCAGTTTAGTAGGGGGCGGGGGAGAGACCCAGTACTTC | CASSLVGGGGETQYF
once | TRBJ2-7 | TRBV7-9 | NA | TGTGCCAGCAGCTTGGGCCAGTACGACGAGCAGTACTTC | CASSLGQYDEQYF
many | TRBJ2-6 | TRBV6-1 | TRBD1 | TGTGCCAGCAGGTCGACAGGGGGCTCTGGGGCCAACGTCCTGACTTTC | CASRSTGGSGANVLTF
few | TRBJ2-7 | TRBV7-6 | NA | TGTGCCAGCAGCTTAGGGAGGCATCTCGGCTACGAGCAGTACTTC | CASSLGRHLGYEQYF
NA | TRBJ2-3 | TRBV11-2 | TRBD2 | TGTGCCAGCAGCTTAGTTCCTAGCGGGAGAGATACGCAGTATTTT | CASSLVPSGRDTQYF
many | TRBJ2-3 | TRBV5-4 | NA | TGTGCCAGCAGCTTGGGAGGGCCGGCAGATACGCAGTATTTT | CASSLGGPADTQYF
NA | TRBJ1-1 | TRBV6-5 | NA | TGTGCCAGCAGTTACACCCTGACAGGCAACACTGAAGCTTTCTTT | CASSYTLTGNTEAFF
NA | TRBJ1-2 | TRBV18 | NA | TGTGCCAGCTCACCCCAGGGTAGGGAGACCTATGGCTACACCTTC | CASSPQGRETYGYTF
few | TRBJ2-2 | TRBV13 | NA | TGTGCCAGCAGCTTAGAAGGGGGACCCACCGGGGAGCTGTTTTTT | CASSLEGGPTGELFF
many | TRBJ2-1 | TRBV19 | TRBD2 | TGTGCCAGTAGTCCGACCCTAGCGGGAGAGGGGAATGAGCAGTTCTTC | CASSPTLAGEGNEQFF
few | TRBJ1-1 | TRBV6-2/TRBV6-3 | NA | TGTGCCAGCAGTTATGCCGGACTGAACACTGAAGCTTTCTTT | CASSYAGLNTEAFF
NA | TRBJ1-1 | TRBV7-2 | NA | TGTGCCAGCAGCGAGATGCGGGGCGCTGAAGCTTTCTTT | CASSEMRGAEAFF
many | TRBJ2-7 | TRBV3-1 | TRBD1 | TGTGCCAGCAGCCAGGACAGGGGGAGCTCCTACGAGCAGTACTTC | CASSQDRGSSYEQYF
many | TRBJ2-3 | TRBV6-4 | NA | TGTGCCAGCAGTGAGGGAGCGGGCACAGATACGCAGTATTTT | CASSEGAGTDTQYF
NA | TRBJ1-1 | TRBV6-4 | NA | TGTGCCAGCAGTGACTCGGGGGTCACTGAAGCTTTCTTT | CASSDSGVTEAFF
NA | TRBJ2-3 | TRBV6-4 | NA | TGTGCCAGCAGTGAGAAGGGGTCGACAGATACGCAGTATTTT | CASSEKGSTDTQYF
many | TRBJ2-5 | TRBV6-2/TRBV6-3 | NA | TGTGCCAGCAGTCGGACTATTAACCAAGAGACCCAGTACTTC | CASSRTINQETQYF
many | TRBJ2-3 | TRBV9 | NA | TGTGCCAGCAGCGCCCCTGCCGCAAGCGGCACAGATACGCAGTATTTT | CASSAPAASGTDTQYF
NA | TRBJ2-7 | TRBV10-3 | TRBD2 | TGTGCCATCAGGGGGGGGCTAGCGGGAGGCTCCTACGAGCAGTACTTC | CAIRGGLAGGSYEQYF
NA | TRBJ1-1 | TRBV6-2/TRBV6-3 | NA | TGTGCCAGCAGTTACGGAACTGAAGCTTTCTTT | CASSYGTEAFF
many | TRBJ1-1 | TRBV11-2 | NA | TGTGCCAGCAGCTTAGTTTTGTTCTCCCTGGATCCGAACACTGAAGCTTTCTTT | CASSLVLFSLDPNTEAFF
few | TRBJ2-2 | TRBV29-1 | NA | TGCAGCGTTGCGCCCCAGATTGGGTCCGACACCGGGGAGCTGTTTTTT | CSVAPQIGSDTGELFF
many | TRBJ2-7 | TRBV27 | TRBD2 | TGTGCCAGCAGTTTCCTCACTAGCGGCTACGAGCAGTACTTC | CASSFLTSGYEQYF
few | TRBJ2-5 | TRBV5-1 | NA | TGCGCCAGCAGCTTTGAAGGGGCCACCGAAGGGACCCAGTACTTC | CASSFEGATEGTQYF
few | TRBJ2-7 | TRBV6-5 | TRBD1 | TGTGCCAGCAGTTTCCTGGGGACAGGGGCTTTGGAGCAGTACTTC | CASSFLGTGALEQYF
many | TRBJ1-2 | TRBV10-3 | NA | TGTGCCATCAGACCCGGGGCCTATGGCTACACCTTC | CAIRPGAYGYTF